The rows below give T cell receptor beta chains drawn from one sample of a study of cytomegalovirus exposure and HLA in healthy donors. The assay was immunoSEQ multiplex PCR, and TCRdb's table has in-frame clones only and misses some. Of 200,000 to 250,000 clones in the sample, about three quarters were seen once. Sequencing input: PBMCs. The receptors stem from a woman between 55 and 75 years old in good health and CMV-seropositive. CDR3s include the opening cysteine and the closing phenylalanine or tryptophan. A D gene is named only where the DNA matches it firmly. Clone size is given for some rows only: seen once, a few or many times, or a class if the clone is expanded.

15,TRBJ1-2,TRBV19,.,few,TGTGCCAGTAGTATAGATCCAGGGCTCTCCTATGGCTACACCTTC,CASSIDPGLSYGYTF
13,TRBJ2-3,TRBV11-2,.,few,TGTGCCAGCAGCGCCGCAGCAGCGGATACGCAGTATTTT,CASSAAAADTQYF
13,TRBJ1-6,TRBV6-1,.,.,TGTGCCAGCACCACAGATCATAATTCACCCCTCCACTTT,CASTTDHNSPLHF
14,TRBJ2-5,TRBV7-3,TRBD1,once,TGTGCCAGCAGCTTACAGGGGGCTGCGGAGACCCAGTACTTC,CASSLQGAAETQYF
16,TRBJ2-7,TRBV4-1,.,.,TGCGCCAGCAGCCAAGACGTTGGGGCACTTTCCTACGAGCAGTACTTC,CASSQDVGALSYEQYF
16,TRBJ2-1,TRBV30,TRBD2,.,TGTGCCTGGAGTGCCTTAGCGGGAGGGCCTTTGAATGAGCAGTTCTTC,CAWSALAGGPLNEQFF
18,TRBJ1-4,TRBV4-1,.,.,TGCGCCAGCAGCCAAGGCCCTCCCCGGGGGGAAAAAAGGGAAAAACTGTTTTTT,CASSQGPPRGEKREKLFF
15,TRBJ2-2,TRBV5-1,.,.,TGCGCCAGCAGCTTGTGGCAGGGTTCCACCGGGGAGCTGTTTTTT,CASSLWQGSTGELFF
13,TRBJ2-7,TRBV5-1,.,.,TGCGCCAGCAGCTTAGGGGGTACCTACGAGCAGTACTTC,CASSLGGTYEQYF
15,TRBJ2-5,TRBV29-1,TRBD2,.,TGCAGCGTTGGTGGACTAGCGGTACTCCAAGAGACCCAGTACTTC,CSVGGLAVLQETQYF
13,TRBJ2-1,TRBV5-4,.,few,TGTGCCAGCAGCTCGGAAACAGGGAATGAGCAGTTCTTC,CASSSETGNEQFF
14,TRBJ2-7,TRBV11-1,.,once,TGTGCCAGCAGCGACAAGACCGTCACCTACGAGCAGTACTTC,CASSDKTVTYEQYF
13,TRBJ2-3,TRBV6-1,.,.,TGTGCCACGCGTCTTCAGGGGGGAGATACGCAGTATTTT,CATRLQGGDTQYF
15,TRBJ2-3,TRBV5-1,TRBD2,.,TGCGCCAGCACCGTACTAGCGGGGGGGACAGATACGCAGTATTTT,CASTVLAGGTDTQYF
14,TRBJ1-2,TRBV7-9,.,few,TGTGCCAGCAGCTTGGGACAAACTAACTATGGCTACACCTTC,CASSLGQTNYGYTF
13,TRBJ2-7,TRBV6-5,.,.,TGTGCCAGCAGAAGGACAACTACCTACGAGCAGTACTTC,CASRRTTTYEQYF
15,TRBJ2-1,TRBV29-1,.,.,TGCAGCGTTAAAACAGGGACCGGCTCCTACAATGAGCAGTTCTTC,CSVKTGTGSYNEQFF
17,TRBJ1-4,TRBV5-1,TRBD1,.,TGCGCCAGCAGCTTGCGACAGGGGGCTGGTGCTAATGAAAAACTGTTTTTT,CASSLRQGAGANEKLFF
16,TRBJ1-6,TRBV19,TRBD1,.,TGTGCCAGTAGTACCCGGACAGGGACGATAGGCTCACCCCTCCACTTT,CASSTRTGTIGSPLHF
14,TRBJ1-1,TRBV6-4,.,.,TGTGCCAGCAGTGAGGGGGGGTGGGACACTGAAGCTTTCTTT,CASSEGGWDTEAFF
12,TRBJ1-1,TRBV13,.,once,TGTGCCAGCAGCTCACTTTACACTGAAGCTTTCTTT,CASSSLYTEAFF
13,TRBJ2-3,TRBV10-3,.,.,TGTGCCATCAGTGGGGGGCTCAGGGATACGCAGTATTTT,CAISGGLRDTQYF
17,TRBJ2-1,TRBV2,.,few,TGTGCCAGCAGGGTAAGGGAGTCAATCCTCAACCTCAATGAGCAGTTCTTC,CASRVRESILNLNEQFF
15,TRBJ2-5,TRBV9,.,few,TGTGCCAGCAGCGCCACCTGGGGGGTACAAGAGACCCAGTACTTC,CASSATWGVQETQYF
15,TRBJ2-1,TRBV30,.,.,TGTGCCTGGAGTCGTAATGGACTTCCCTACAATGAGCAGTTCTTC,CAWSRNGLPYNEQFF
13,TRBJ2-7,TRBV7-8,.,.,TGTGCCAGCAGCTGGGGGAGGGGGAACGAGCAGTACTTC,CASSWGRGNEQYF
13,TRBJ2-3,TRBV7-9,.,.,TGTGCCAGCAGGGAGCGAGGCACAGATACGCAGTATTTT,CASRERGTDTQYF
15,TRBJ2-1,TRBV5-1,TRBD1,.,TGCGCCAGCAGCGGGGGACAGGGGTTCTACAATGAGCAGTTCTTC,CASSGGQGFYNEQFF
17,TRBJ2-6,TRBV5-1,TRBD1,.,TGCGCCAGCAGCTTGTGGACAGGGCCCTCTGGGGCCAACGTCCTGACTTTC,CASSLWTGPSGANVLTF
13,TRBJ2-7,TRBV25-1,.,few,TGTGCCAGCAGTGCCGGGAGCGACTACGAGCAGTACTTC,CASSAGSDYEQYF
15,TRBJ2-7,TRBV10-3,.,few,TGTGCCATCAGCCCTCTCTCGACGGGGACCTACGAGCAGTACTTC,CAISPLSTGTYEQYF
12,TRBJ1-2,TRBV10-3,.,.,TGTGCCAGCCGGACAGAAGAATATGGCTACACCTTC,CASRTEEYGYTF
12,TRBJ2-3,TRBV30,.,.,TGTGCCTGGAGTGTTAAAACAGATACGCAGTATTTT,CAWSVKTDTQYF
15,TRBJ1-1,TRBV7-9,.,once,TGTTCCAGCAGCTTAGGGGGGGTTTTGAACACTGAAGCTTTCTTT,CSSSLGGVLNTEAFF
15,TRBJ1-2,TRBV5-3,TRBD1,.,TGTGCCAGAAGCCTGGGACAGCCCTTCATCTATGGCTACACCTTC,CARSLGQPFIYGYTF
17,TRBJ1-2,TRBV5-1,.,.,TGCGCCAGCAGCTTTGGAAGCTCCCAGACAGCTCTATATGGCTACACCTTC,CASSFGSSQTALYGYTF
13,TRBJ2-1,TRBV5-1,.,.,TGCGCCAGCAGCTTGGCTGTCTACAATGAGCAGTTCTTC,CASSLAVYNEQFF
15,TRBJ2-2,TRBV18,TRBD1,few,TGTGCCAGCTCGCAGACAGGGTCACACACCGGGGAGCTGTTTTTT,CASSQTGSHTGELFF
17,TRBJ2-1,TRBV9,TRBD1,.,TGTGCCAGCAGCGAGGGGGCCGGGACAGGGGTTGGAAATGAGCAGTTCTTC,CASSEGAGTGVGNEQFF
13,TRBJ2-7,TRBV30,.,.,TGTGCCTGCTCCCCCGGGACAAGGATCGTGCAGTACTTC,CACSPGTRIVQYF
18,TRBJ2-6,TRBV9,TRBD1,.,TGTGCCAGCAGTAATCCGACAGGGGGCGGTTCTGGGGCCAACGTCCTGACTTTC,CASSNPTGGGSGANVLTF
15,TRBJ1-3,TRBV7-8,.,.,TGTGCCAGCAGCTTGAGACTCGTCTCTGGAAACACCATATATTTT,CASSLRLVSGNTIYF
13,TRBJ2-5,TRBV5-6,.,.,TGTGCCAGCAGCTTCGGGGGGCCAGAGACCCAGTACTTC,CASSFGGPETQYF
15,TRBJ2-1,TRBV5-6,.,.,TGTGCCAGCAGCTTGGTAGAGTATGTCCACAATGAGCAGTTCTTC,CASSLVEYVHNEQFF
13,TRBJ2-5,TRBV7-2,.,.,TGTGCCAGCAGCTTACAGGGTGAGGAGACCCAGTACTTC,CASSLQGEETQYF
15,TRBJ2-2,TRBV7-9,.,.,TGTGCCAGCAGCTTAGTCGGTTACGGGGGTGAGGAGCTGTTTTTT,CASSLVGYGGEELFF
15,TRBJ2-7,TRBV5-6,TRBD1,few,TGTGCCAGCAGCACCCCACAGGGGTCCGGCTACGAGCAGTACTTC,CASSTPQGSGYEQYF
15,TRBJ1-5,TRBV30,.,.,TGTGCCTGGAGTGGGGGGCGATATAGCAATCAGCCCCAGCATTTT,CAWSGGRYSNQPQHF
11,TRBJ2-7,TRBV20-1,.,.,TGCAGTGCTAGACAAATCTACGAGCAGTACTTC,CSARQIYEQYF
14,TRBJ1-4,TRBV11-3,.,.,TGTGCCAGCAGCCCCGACACGGGATTAAGAAAACTGTTTTTT,CASSPDTGLRKLFF
15,TRBJ1-2,TRBV29-1,TRBD1,.,TGCAGCGTTTCCAAGGAGGGGGCTGCCATGTATGGCTACACCTTC,CSVSKEGAAMYGYTF
13,TRBJ1-1,TRBV27,.,.,TGTGCCAGCAGTTTATCGTGGGTGGAGGTAGCTTTCTTT,CASSLSWVEVAFF
15,TRBJ2-7,TRBV5-6,.,once,TGTGCCAGCAGCTTTACCCCTAGTGGTCTCTACGAGCAGTACTTC,CASSFTPSGLYEQYF
16,TRBJ2-5,TRBV6-6,TRBD2,.,TGTGCCAGCAGTCCCCTAGGGCGGGAGGGCCAAGAGACCCAGTACTTC,CASSPLGREGQETQYF
16,TRBJ2-5,TRBV27,TRBD1,.,TGTGCCAGCAGTTTTCATCGACAGGGGTTACGAGAGACCCAGTACTTC,CASSFHRQGLRETQYF
16,TRBJ2-1,TRBV2,.,.,TGTGCCAGCTTTAAGGGGCGGACAGAGCCCTACAATGAGCAGTTCTTC,CASFKGRTEPYNEQFF
13,TRBJ1-6,TRBV5-5,.,.,TGTGCCAGCAGCTTGGATAGCGGCTTGGGCCTCCACTTT,CASSLDSGLGLHF
15,TRBJ1-5,TRBV19,.,.,TGTGCCAGTAGTATAGTTACAGGGAAAAATCAGCCCCAGCATTTT,CASSIVTGKNQPQHF
13,TRBJ1-1,TRBV7-9,.,.,TGTGCCAGCGCCCCCTGGGCAAACACTGAAGCTTTCTTT,CASAPWANTEAFF
15,TRBJ1-4,TRBV7-2,TRBD1,few,TGTGCCAGCAGCCCCGACAGGGTTGCTAATGAAAAACTGTTTTTT,CASSPDRVANEKLFF